This T cell receptor (beta chain) was observed in a study of T cell responses to AZD1222 COVID-19 vaccine. Findings of the study overall: The study found vaccine-associated CD4 TCRs spanning spike, dominant at 160-218 and 743-854. Donor demographics were predominantly white British with a female majority; clonal diversity may be underestimated. When two AZD1222 doses had been given, Spike-specific TCR breadth and depth rose.

It was second doses at about 4 or about 12 weeks that were pooled. Points on this clone: What it binds is unknown.

Sequencing used immunoSEQ multiplex PCR; TCRdb keeps in-frame clones, though not all of them. The sample has under 200,000 clones; around 92% are singletons. This clonotype was obtained from an adult who received the AZD1222 COVID-19 vaccine. The sample in question was peripheral blood, obtained 28 days after the second AZD1222 dose.

This CDR3 is CASSLRDAGELFF. CDR3 nucleotide sequence: TGTGCCAGCAGCCTTCGGGACGCCGGGGAGCTGTTTTTT. The chain is built from TRBV14 and TRBJ2-2; D might be TRBD1 or TRBD2, each matching 5 bases. Germline loops: CDR1 SGHDN, CDR2 FVKESK. V was cut by 4 bases and J by 6 bases, with 9 bases left in between. The CDR3 has 13 amino acids.